This T cell receptor beta chain was sequenced during a study of T-cell memory formation after mild COVID-19. Across the whole study: Largely donor-specific sequence clusters came from two donors.

One entry per CDR3 protein results from TCRdb running MiXCR on the 5' RACE reads. This table holds 15,000 to 20,000 distinct CDR3 sequences, approximately 23% found once. Trimming left V 0 bases short and J 4 bases short, with 11 bases between. The germline gives CDR1 SGHRS, CDR2 YFSETQ. This CDR3 contains 14 residues. Sequencing used PBMCs or a T cell subset sorted from them (not recorded which). The clonotype was recovered from a man aged 18 to 30 who had mild COVID-19 (a few samples of this study predate the infection). Cell type and time point are not known. The chain joins TRBV5-1 to TRBJ2-7, with D tentatively TRBD1 (6 bases). The CDR3, as DNA: TGCGCCAGCAGCTTGGATCGGGACACTTACGAGCAGTACTTC. It is translated as CASSLDRDTYEQYF.